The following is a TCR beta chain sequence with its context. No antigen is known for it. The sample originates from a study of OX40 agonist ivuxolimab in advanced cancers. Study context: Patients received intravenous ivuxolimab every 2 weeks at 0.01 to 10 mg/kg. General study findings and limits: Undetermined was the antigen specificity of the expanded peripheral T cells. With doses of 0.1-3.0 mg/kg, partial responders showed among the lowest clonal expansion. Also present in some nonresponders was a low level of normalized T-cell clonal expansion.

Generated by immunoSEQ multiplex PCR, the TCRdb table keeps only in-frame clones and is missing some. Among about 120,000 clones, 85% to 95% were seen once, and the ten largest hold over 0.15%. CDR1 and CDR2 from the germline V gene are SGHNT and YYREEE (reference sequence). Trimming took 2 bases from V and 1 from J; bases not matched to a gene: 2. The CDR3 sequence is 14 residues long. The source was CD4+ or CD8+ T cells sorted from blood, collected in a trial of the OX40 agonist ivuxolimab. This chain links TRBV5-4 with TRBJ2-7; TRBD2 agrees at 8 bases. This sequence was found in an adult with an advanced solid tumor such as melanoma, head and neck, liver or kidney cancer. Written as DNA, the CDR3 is TGTGCCAGCAGCTTCCCGGGGGGGTCCTACGAGCAGTACTTC. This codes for CASSFPGGSYEQYF. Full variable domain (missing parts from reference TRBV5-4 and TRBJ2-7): ETGVTQSPTHLIKTRGQQVTLRCSSQSGHNTVSWYQQALGQGPQFIFQYYREEENGRGNFPPRFSGLQFPNYSSELNVNALELDDSALYLCASSFPGGSYEQYFGPGTRLTVT.